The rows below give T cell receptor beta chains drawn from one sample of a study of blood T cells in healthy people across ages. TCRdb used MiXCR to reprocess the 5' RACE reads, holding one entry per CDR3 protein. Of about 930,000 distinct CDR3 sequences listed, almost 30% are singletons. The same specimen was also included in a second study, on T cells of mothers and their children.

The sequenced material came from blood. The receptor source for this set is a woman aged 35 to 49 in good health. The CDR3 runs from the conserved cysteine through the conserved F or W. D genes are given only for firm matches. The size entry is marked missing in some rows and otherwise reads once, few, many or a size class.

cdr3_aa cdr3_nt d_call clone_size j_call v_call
CASSLEGGGGLGEQYF TGTGCCAGCAGCTTAGAAGGCGGGGGGGGCTTGGGCGAGCAGTACTTC TRBD2 few TRBJ2-7 TRBV7-8
CASSEGISGNTIYF TGCGCCAGCAGCGAGGGGATCTCTGGAAACACCATATATTTT NA once TRBJ1-3 TRBV5-1
CASSLVGARGTGELFF TGCGCCAGCAGCTTGGTGGGGGCGCGGGGCACCGGGGAGCTGTTTTTT NA NA TRBJ2-2 TRBV5-1
CASSLVAGQDEQFF TGCGCCAGCAGCTTGGTGGCAGGTCAGGATGAGCAGTTCTTC NA few TRBJ2-1 TRBV5-1
CASRRDTTSGANVLTF TGTGCCAGCAGAAGGGACACTACCTCTGGGGCCAACGTCCTGACTTTC NA NA TRBJ2-6 TRBV28
CASSSLLNTEAFF TGTGCCAGCAGTTCACTTCTGAACACTGAAGCTTTCTTT NA NA TRBJ1-1 TRBV27
CSAGGTVNTDTQYF TGCAGTGCTGGCGGGACAGTCAACACAGATACGCAGTATTTT NA many TRBJ2-3 TRBV20-1
CASSPGPTSYGYTF TGTGCCAGCAGCCCGGGACCGACTAGTTATGGCTACACCTTC NA NA TRBJ1-2 TRBV7-2
CSARDTGRSPRHF TGCAGTGCTAGAGATACAGGGCGATCACCCCGCCACTTT NA NA TRBJ1-6 TRBV20-1
CASSGEESLHF TGTGCCAGCAGCGGAGAGGAGTCCCTCCACTTT NA NA TRBJ1-6 TRBV9
CASSPQGLAWEQFF TGTGCCAGCTCACCACAGGGACTAGCCTGGGAGCAGTTCTTC TRBD2 many TRBJ2-1 TRBV18
CASSQESPSREQFF TGCGCCAGCAGCCAAGAATCTCCAAGCCGTGAGCAGTTCTTC NA NA TRBJ2-1 TRBV4-1
CVSSLAGGAETQYF TGTGTCAGCAGCTTAGCGGGGGGGGCGGAGACCCAGTACTTC TRBD2 NA TRBJ2-5 TRBV7-2
CSARTIDRDRDLLITDTQYF TGCAGTGCTAGAACAATAGATCGGGACAGGGACCTCCTCATCACAGATACGCAGTATTTT TRBD1 many TRBJ2-3 TRBV20-1
CSVRTGGIMGYNEQFF TGCAGCGTTCGGACAGGGGGCATAATGGGTTACAATGAGCAGTTCTTC TRBD1 many TRBJ2-1 TRBV29-1
CASSPPIEERGPEDTQYF TGTGCCAGCTCACCACCGATAGAGGAGCGGGGGCCCGAGGATACGCAGTATTTT TRBD2 many TRBJ2-3 TRBV18
CASPPPRLPGETQYF TGTGCCAGCCCGCCCCCTCGGCTCCCGGGGGAGACCCAGTACTTC NA NA TRBJ2-5 TRBV18
CASSSQTRTGATEAFF TGCGCCAGCAGCTCTCAAACCAGGACAGGGGCAACTGAAGCTTTCTTT TRBD1 once TRBJ1-1 TRBV5-1
CASSTDTLAQYF TGTGCCAGCAGCACCGACACACTTGCCCAGTACTTC NA few TRBJ2-7 TRBV28
CASSPGGRSYEQYF TGCGCCAGCAGCCCCGGGGGAAGGTCCTACGAGCAGTACTTC NA many TRBJ2-7 TRBV5-1
CAWSGLENNEQFF TGTGCCTGGAGTGGGCTGGAGAACAATGAGCAGTTCTTC NA few TRBJ2-1 TRBV30
CASSDLFGQLNEKLFF TGTGCCAGCAGCGACCTGTTTGGACAGCTTAATGAAAAACTGTTTTTT NA few TRBJ1-4 TRBV6-2/TRBV6-3
CSARTRIGTEQPQHF TGCAGTGCTAGAACCAGGATCGGGACCGAACAGCCCCAGCATTTT NA many TRBJ1-5 TRBV20-1
CSVVGQGAIETQYF TGCAGCGTTGTGGGACAGGGGGCTATTGAGACCCAGTACTTC TRBD1 many TRBJ2-5 TRBV29-1
CAISKTFGPTNEKLFF TGTGCCATCAGTAAGACATTTGGTCCGACTAATGAAAAACTGTTTTTT NA NA TRBJ1-4 TRBV10-3
CATGLAGEEQYF TGTGCCACCGGACTAGCGGGGGAAGAGCAGTACTTC TRBD2 many TRBJ2-7 TRBV25-1
CASSVLSSLRGADTQYF TGCGCCAGCAGCGTCCTCAGTTCGCTACGAGGGGCAGATACGCAGTATTTT NA NA TRBJ2-3 TRBV5-1
CASSIMTGVDTQYF TGTGCCAGCAGTATAATGACAGGGGTAGATACGCAGTATTTT TRBD1 NA TRBJ2-3 TRBV14
CAYRFRGYTF TGTGCCTACAGATTTCGTGGCTACACCTTC NA NA TRBJ1-2 TRBV30
CASSGNRLQSGGYTF TGTGCCAGCAGCGGTAACAGATTACAATCTGGAGGCTACACCTTC NA few TRBJ1-2 TRBV27
CASSQAWIAGAQETQYF TGCGCCAGCAGCCAGGCCTGGATAGCGGGGGCACAAGAGACCCAGTACTTC TRBD2 NA TRBJ2-5 TRBV5-1
CSAPLGLTGELFF TGCAGTGCCCCATTGGGTTTGACCGGGGAGCTGTTTTTT NA NA TRBJ2-2 TRBV20-1
CASSANLQGNTGELFF TGTGCCAGCAGCGCGAACCTCCAGGGTAACACCGGGGAGCTGTTTTTT NA NA TRBJ2-2 TRBV9
CSVRTGTSNQPQHF TGCAGCGTTCGGACAGGGACCAGCAATCAGCCCCAGCATTTT TRBD1 many TRBJ1-5 TRBV29-1
CSAADRNEQYF TGCAGTGCCGCGGACAGGAACGAGCAGTACTTC TRBD1 many TRBJ2-7 TRBV20-1
CASSLAGQKINTEAFF TGTGCCAGCAGCTTAGCCGGACAGAAGATAAACACTGAAGCTTTCTTT NA NA TRBJ1-1 TRBV7-8
CSVEDGQGPNEQYF TGCAGCGTTGAAGACGGACAGGGCCCTAATGAGCAGTACTTC TRBD1 NA TRBJ2-7 TRBV29-1
CASSQASYGYTF TGTGCCAGCAGCCAAGCCTCTTATGGCTACACCTTC NA few TRBJ1-2 TRBV3-1
CASSLMGGTYGYTF TGTGCCAGCAGCCTAATGGGGGGGACCTATGGCTACACCTTC NA few TRBJ1-2 TRBV11-2
CSVEVGRGGTEAFF TGCAGCGTTGAAGTGGGAAGGGGAGGCACTGAAGCTTTCTTT NA once TRBJ1-1 TRBV29-1
CASSPGLSGGTYEQYF TGTGCCAGCAGCCCAGGACTATCGGGCGGGACCTACGAGCAGTACTTC NA many TRBJ2-7 TRBV7-2
CSGAENSNQPQHF TGCAGCGGGGCAGAAAATAGCAATCAGCCCCAGCATTTT NA few TRBJ1-5 TRBV29-1
CASSRTSTNEQYF TGTGCCAGCAGCAGGACTTCCACCAATGAGCAGTACTTC NA few TRBJ2-7 TRBV6-4
CASKDDPSGNQPQHF TGTGCCAGCAAGGACGACCCCTCCGGCAATCAGCCCCAGCATTTT NA few TRBJ1-5 TRBV6-1
CASSPSGGVYNEQFF TGTGCCAGCAGCCCTAGCGGGGGGGTCTACAATGAGCAGTTCTTC TRBD2 many TRBJ2-1 TRBV7-3
CASSPRLAGGLETQYF TGTGCCAGCAGTCCACGACTAGCGGGGGGCCTGGAGACCCAGTACTTC TRBD2 NA TRBJ2-5 TRBV12-3/TRBV12-4
CASSLYPNTEAFF TGTGCCAGCAGCTTATACCCGAACACTGAAGCTTTCTTT NA NA TRBJ1-1 TRBV7-8
CASSRTGPETQYF TGCGCCAGCAGCCGGACAGGGCCAGAGACCCAGTACTTC TRBD1 NA TRBJ2-5 TRBV5-1
CASRDRDTSYEQYF TGTGCCAGCAGGGACCGGGACACCTCCTACGAGCAGTACTTC NA many TRBJ2-7 TRBV6-1
CSVFTELDTQYF TGCAGCGTTTTCACGGAATTGGATACGCAGTATTTT NA NA TRBJ2-3 TRBV29-1
CSAQTLGAQETQYF TGCAGTGCTCAAACTCTAGGGGCCCAAGAGACCCAGTACTTC NA few TRBJ2-5 TRBV20-1
CASSRTGANMQETQFF TGTGCCAGCAGCCGAACAGGGGCCAACATGCAAGAGACCCAGTTCTTC TRBD1 few TRBJ2-1 TRBV7-9
CATAGTSGGTDTQYF TGTGCCACCGCCGGGACTAGCGGGGGCACAGATACGCAGTATTTT TRBD2 NA TRBJ2-3 TRBV24-1
CASSSRGARSGNEQFF TGTGCCAGCAGCTCTAGAGGGGCCAGGTCGGGCAATGAGCAGTTCTTC NA NA TRBJ2-1 TRBV5-6
CASSFTGARIAFF TGTGCCAGCAGCTTCACAGGGGCCCGAATAGCTTTCTTT TRBD1 NA TRBJ1-1 TRBV5-6